Below, 18 T cell receptor beta chains from the same sample are listed, as sequenced in a study of T-cell memory formation after mild COVID-19. TCRdb recomputed calls from the 5' RACE reads with MiXCR, one row per CDR3 protein. The repertoire holds 550,000 to 650,000 distinct CDR3 sequences, with around 15% as singletons. Specimen: PBMCs or a T cell subset sorted from them (not recorded which). The receptors shown here come from an adult woman who had mild COVID-19 (a few samples of this study predate the infection). Cell type and time point are not known.

The J gene is TRBJ2-1, the V gene TRBV7-9; possible D gene TRBD2, 5 bases. This CDR3 has 13 amino acids. V was clipped by 3 bases and J by 6 bases, with 9 bases between them. The germline gives CDR1 SEHNR, CDR2 FQNEAQ (reference sequence). The CDR3 spells CASSFSGFNEQFF. The CDR3 region has the DNA TGTGCCAGCAGCTTCTCGGGGTTCAATGAGCAGTTCTTC.

This clonotype has a handful of counts. The CDR3 sequence is CAISESKLDLSYEQYF. For the CDR3, the DNA is TGTGCCATCAGTGAGTCGAAGCTGGATTTGTCTTACGAGCAGTACTTC. The chain recombines TRBV10-3 with TRBJ2-7; unclear D gene. The CDR3 contains 16 residues. V lost 0 bases and J 4 bases, leaving 16 bases between the germline ends. Per the germline V gene, CDR1 is ENHRY and CDR2 is SYGVKD.

V usage is TRBV7-6 and J usage is TRBJ1-1; D is possibly TRBD1 (5 bases). Germline V gene data show CDR1 as SGHVS and CDR2 as FNYEAQ. CDR3 length: 17 residues. Trimming left V 0 bases short and J 6 bases short, with 20 bases between. The CDR3 here is CASSLATAPSSGAEAFF. The CDR3 DNA reads as TGTGCCAGCAGCTTAGCAACAGCACCCAGCTCGGGGGCTGAAGCTTTCTTT.

This clonotype was seen a few times. The V call is TRBV29-1, the J call TRBJ2-7, with 10 bases matching TRBD1. V dropped 0 bases and J dropped 3; count of bases not matched to a gene: 5. CDR1 is SQVTM and CDR2 is ANQGSEA in the germline V gene. The CDR3 sequence is 15 residues long. The CDR3, as DNA: TGCAGCGTTGAAGATGAGGGGACAGGGGTCTACGAGCAGTACTTC. Amino acid sequence: CSVEDEGTGVYEQYF.

Here the CDR3 DNA reads TGTGCCAGCAGCTTGGCGGGGACAGTACCTTTGGACGAGCAGTACTTC. Protein sequence: CASSLAGTVPLDEQYF. The V gene is TRBV5-6, the J gene TRBJ2-7, with TRBD1 matching over 7 bases. Trimming cost V 0 bases and J 5 bases; bases outside gene matches: 11. Germline values: CDR1 SGHDT, CDR2 YYEEEE. The CDR3 runs to 16 residues.

This clonotype turned up a few times. This chain uses TRBV5-6 with TRBJ2-5; 15 bases align to TRBD2. Germline CDR1 reads SGHDT; CDR2 reads YYEEEE. The V segment lost 2 bases and the J segment 3 bases; nucleotides outside the gene matches: 5. The CDR3 length is 17 residues. The CDR3 region is CASSLRTSGGAEETQYF. DNA for the CDR3: TGTGCCAGCAGCTTAAGGACTAGCGGGGGGGCCGAAGAGACCCAGTACTTC.

The CDR3 coding sequence is TGTGCCAGCTCACCCCGGGACAGGGGGCTTTTGGATGGCTACACCTTC. Its protein is CASSPRDRGLLDGYTF. The chain is built from TRBV18 and TRBJ1-2; 12 bases are shared with TRBD1. This CDR3 region has 16 residues. Trimming at V came to 3 bases and at J to 6 bases, leaving 8 bases not matched to a gene. CDR1 is KGHSH and CDR2 is LQKENI in the germline V gene.

This clonotype was counted only a few times. This sequence joins TRBV28 and TRBJ2-1; the match to TRBD2 covers 7 bases. The CDR3 totals 13 residues. Trimming cost V 7 bases and J 4 bases; bases outside gene matches: 4. Germline lookup yields CDR1 MDHEN and CDR2 SYDVKM. The CDR3 nucleotides are TGTGCCAGCACCTGGGAGGGGTACAATGAGCAGTTCTTC. Amino acids: CASTWEGYNEQFF.

The chain carries TRBV7-6 and TRBJ2-7, with TRBD2 matching 8 bases. The CDR3 has 15 amino acids. CDR1 SGHVS and CDR2 FNYEAQ come from the germline V gene. The V segment lost 4 bases and the J segment 3 bases; nucleotides outside the gene matches: 8. The CDR3 protein is CASSSGGTLGYEQYF. In nucleotides, the CDR3 is TGTGCCAGCAGCTCGGGGGGGACCCTAGGCTACGAGCAGTACTTC.

This clonotype was seen many times. The chain joins TRBV12-3 or TRBV12-4 to TRBJ2-1, with TRBD2 identical over 8 bases. Germline trimming cut 5 bases from V and 6 bases from J; bases unmatched to any gene: 9. CDR3 length equals 15 residues. The CDR3 spells CASSPLRGVGNEQFF. CDR3 DNA sequence: TGTGCCAGCAGTCCCTTGCGGGGGGTCGGCAATGAGCAGTTCTTC.

This clonotype occurred many times. This chain uses TRBV5-1 with TRBJ1-1; 8 bases line up with TRBD1. Trimming cost V 0 bases and J 4 bases; bases outside gene matches: 8. The CDR3 totals 16 residues. Germline values: CDR1 SGHRS, CDR2 YFSETQ. CDR3 in DNA: TGCGCCAGCAGCTTGGGACCCGGACAGGGAGGCACTGAAGCTTTCTTT. Its translation is CASSLGPGQGGTEAFF.

This clonotype came up a few times. CDR3 in DNA: TGTGCCAGCAGTGTGGACAGGCGCTACGAGCAGTACTTC. Translating it yields CASSVDRRYEQYF. The chain uses TRBV12-3 or TRBV12-4 and TRBJ2-7, with 7 bases lining up with TRBD1. The V gene end was trimmed by 5 bases and the J gene end by 3 bases; junction bases not matched to a gene: 4. The CDR3 has 13 residues.

The chain is built from TRBV5-1 and TRBJ2-1; D not resolved. V shed 0 bases and J shed 8 bases, with 9 bases lying between them. Looked up from germline, CDR1 is SGHRS and CDR2 is YFSETQ. CDR3 size: 13 residues. The CDR3 DNA sequence: TGCGCCAGCAGCTTGGAGACTCTCGATGAGCAGTTCTTC. This codes for CASSLETLDEQFF.

This clonotype turned up a few times. This chain connects TRBV7-2 to TRBJ2-4; TRBD1 might be the D (5 bases). The V gene's germline CDR1 is SGHTA and CDR2 FQGNSA. Trimming shortened V by 5 bases and J by 9 bases, and 14 bases separated the two germline ends. The length of the CDR3 is 13 residues. Here the CDR3 reads CASSPRTYGIQYF. The CDR3 DNA sequence: TGTGCCAGCAGCCCTCGGACATACGGCATTCAGTACTTC.

The V gene is TRBV4-2, the J gene TRBJ2-7; 11 bases map to TRBD2. The CDR3 consists of 15 residues. The V gene's germline CDR1 is LGHNA and CDR2 YNFKEQ. J lost 7 bases, V lost 2 bases, and 7 bases had no gene match. The CDR3 here is CASSQTTSGKEEQYF. The CDR3 DNA follows: TGTGCCAGCAGCCAAACGACTAGCGGGAAGGAGGAGCAGTACTTC.

There are a few counts of this clonotype. The chain is built from TRBV3-1 and TRBJ2-5, with D maybe TRBD2 (5 bases). V lost 5 bases to trimming and J lost 8 bases, with 15 bases between them. The germline V gene encodes CDR1 LGHDT and CDR2 YNNKEL (reference sequence). The CDR3 runs to 13 residues. DNA for the CDR3: TGTGCCAGCAGCTACGGGTCGGGATCAACCCAGTACTTC. It specifies CASSYGSGSTQYF.

The chain has TRBV4-2 and TRBJ1-6; 7 nucleotides align to TRBD1. Germline CDR1 and CDR2: LGHNA and YNFKEQ. V was pared by 4 bases and J by 7 bases, with 7 bases of the junction left unmatched. The CDR3 runs to 15 residues. CDR3 coding DNA: TGTGCCAGCAGCCCCCTGGGGGACAGAAATTCACCCCTCCACTTT. This codes for CASSPLGDRNSPLHF.

This clonotype occurred a few times. J is TRBJ2-5 and V is TRBV24-1; D gene ambiguous. Germline loops: CDR1 KGHDR, CDR2 SFDVKD. The ends were cut back, 2 bases at V and 5 bases at J, with 11 bases in the middle. This CDR3 has 14 residues. CDR3 sequence reads: CATSDSGLRETQYF. In DNA form, the CDR3 reads TGTGCCACCAGTGATTCAGGATTGCGGGAGACCCAGTACTTC.